The T cell receptor (beta chain) under discussion was sequenced for a study of T cell responses to AZD1222 COVID-19 vaccine. Measured with immunoSEQ multiplex PCR; TCRdb has only the in-frame clones, and not every one. The sample shows 50,000 to 65,000 clones, about 90% of them seen only once. This receptor was identified in an adult in good health. The specimen was peripheral blood, collected on day 0 of AZD1222 vaccination.

As DNA, the CDR3 is TGTGCCAGCAGAGAACCGAACACTGAAGCTTTCTTT. It encodes CASREPNTEAFF. The chain employs TRBV12-3 or TRBV12-4 and TRBJ1-1; no reliable D call. This CDR3 comprises 12 residues. Deletions cut 6 bases from V and 1 base from J, with 6 bases between.